The sequence of this TCR beta chain was determined in a study of blood T cell repertoires in COVID-19. For the study at large: Samples came from the United States, Italy and Spain, spanning acute and convalescent COVID-19.

This CDR3 region has 16 residues. CDR1 and CDR2 from the germline V gene are SGDLS and YYNGEE. Losses at the gene ends were 0 bases for V and 2 bases for J; bases not matched to a gene: 4. How the authors handled the data: Reference gene primer amplification in the assay estimated nucleated cell counts. The repertoire was sequenced with immunoSEQ multiplex PCR; TCRdb's copy has only in-frame clones and lacks some. V, J and clone size reflect that table, while D and trimming were determined from the DNA. The data hold 200,000 to 250,000 clones, with over 75% observed a single time. Sequenced sample: peripheral blood. The source of this sequence is a human donor in a cohort sampled during active COVID-19. The chain is built from TRBV9 and TRBJ2-1, with 8 nucleotides matching TRBD2. The CDR3: CASSVGGTRTYNEQFF. CDR3 nucleotide sequence: TGTGCCAGCAGCGTAGGCGGGACTAGGACCTACAATGAGCAGTTCTTC.